The source of this TCR beta chain is a study of T-cell reconstitution after alpha-beta-depleted transplantation in children. General study results and limits: At one year after transplant, newly produced T cells mostly accounted for T-cell counts and diversity. Recipient T cells and thymic progenitors that survived were the source of the high TCRbeta diversity seen at day 60 in some patients. Approximately two months post-transplant, alpha-beta T cells reportedly originated from several hundred expanded graft clones.

This clonotype was observed at least ten times. What it recognizes is unknown. The TCRbeta library incorporated unique molecular identifiers. MiXCR, run by TCRdb on the PCR reads, gives a single entry per CDR3 protein. Seen here are 450,000 to 600,000 distinct CDR3 sequences, about 10% observed once, and the top ten hold 2%. This clonotype originated in a child under 10 years old with inherited bone marrow failure, due to receive a stem cell transplant. Source: PBMCs, taken before TCRalphabeta/CD19-depleted stem cell transplant.

The CDR3 DNA reads as TGTGCCACGGGCGGGAGGGGCTCCTACAATGAGCAGTTCTTC. Amino acid sequence: CATGGRGSYNEQFF. The chain links TRBV6-1 to TRBJ2-1; 9 nucleotides line up with TRBD2. This CDR3 is 14 amino acids long. Germline loops: CDR1 MNHNS, CDR2 SASEGT. V lost 10 bases, J lost 0 bases, and 4 bases stayed unmatched.